A single sample is the source of the 26 T cell receptor beta chains below, sequenced in a study of regulatory T cells in long-lasting Graves disease. According to the study, TCR beta libraries were built with iRepertoire HTBI primers and CDR3-region Arm-PCR. TCRdb recomputed calls from the multiplex PCR reads with MiXCR, one row per CDR3 protein. The repertoire holds around 250,000 distinct CDR3 sequences, with 20% as singletons. Time point reported: newly diagnosed GD, antithyroid drugs for less than 3 months. The TCR library was made from RNA that had been extracted from PBMCs in TRIzol. This material consisted of peripheral blood mononuclear cells (PBMCs), taken at new diagnosis, from a patient treated with antithyroid drugs. These receptors were taken from a female donor with Graves disease.

Many counts were recorded for this clonotype. V gene TRBV2 combines with J gene TRBJ2-1, with 7 bases identical to TRBD1. The J segment lost 4 bases and the V segment lost 6 bases, leaving 12 bases of the junction unmatched. The CDR3 sequence is 16 residues long. Germline-derived CDR1 and CDR2 are SNHLY and FYNNEI. CDR3 amino acids: CASRGIPGQQYNEQFF. CDR3 nucleotides: TGTGCCAGCAGGGGAATACCGGGACAGCAGTACAATGAGCAGTTCTTC.

V is TRBV5-4 and J is TRBJ1-4; D not certain. In germline, CDR1 is SGHNT, CDR2 YYREEE (reference sequence). This CDR3 spans 13 amino acids. Trimming cost V 2 bases and J 6 bases, with 8 bases left between them. The CDR3 DNA follows: TGTGCCAGCAGCTTTGGGTCGGATGAAAAACTGTTTTTT. As protein: CASSFGSDEKLFF.

This clonotype was counted ten times or more. V is TRBV7-2 and J is TRBJ2-1; 8 bases line up with TRBD1. The CDR3 length is 16 residues. Germline lookup yields CDR1 SGHTA and CDR2 FQGNSA. V trimming: 2 bases; J trimming: 6 bases; junction bases outside the gene matches: 9. CDR3 sequence: CASSLPGTGKSNEQFF. DNA of the CDR3: TGTGCCAGCAGCTTACCCGGGACAGGTAAATCCAATGAGCAGTTCTTC.

This clonotype turned up a few times. The chain uses TRBV24-1 and TRBJ2-3, with D hard to call. CDR3 length: 13 residues. The V gene's germline CDR1 is KGHDR and CDR2 SFDVKD. V lost 3 bases, J lost 6 bases, and 9 bases lay in between. The CDR3, as DNA: TGTGCCACCAGTGATCCGGGCAGGGATACGCAGTATTTT. This translates into CATSDPGRDTQYF.

The chain carries TRBV5-1 and TRBJ1-1; 8 bases line up with TRBD1. The CDR3 length is 14 residues. The J segment lost 3 bases and the V segment lost 4 bases, leaving 5 bases of the junction unmatched. Germline V CDR1 and CDR2: SGHRS, YFSETQ. Here the CDR3 DNA reads TGCGCCAGCAGCCGAGAGGACAGGGACACTGAAGCTTTCTTT. Amino acids: CASSREDRDTEAFF. Combining the CDR3 with reference TRBV5-1 and TRBJ1-1 gives the whole variable domain KAGVTQTPRYLIKTRGQQVTLSCSPISGHRSVSWYQQTPGQGLQFLFEYFSETQRNKGNFPGRFSGRQFSNSRSEMNVSTLELGDSALYLCASSREDRDTEAFFGQGTRLTVV.

At least ten counts were recorded for this clonotype. The rearrangement uses TRBV5-1 and TRBJ2-7; 9 bases align to TRBD1. The trim removed 3 bases at V and 4 bases at J, leaving 8 bases unmatched. The CDR3 has 15 amino acids. Germline V gives CDR1 SGHRS, CDR2 YFSETQ. The CDR3 DNA is TGCGCCAGCAGCTCCCATCCCGGGACAGGGTACGAGCAGTACTTC. It encodes CASSSHPGTGYEQYF.

This clonotype has just a few counts. The V call is TRBV5-4, the J call TRBJ2-1; D is perhaps TRBD1 (6 bases). The germline V and J ends were trimmed by 5 bases and 0 bases, with 12 bases remaining between them. CDR1 and CDR2 (germline): SGHNT, YYREEE (reference sequence). There are 15 residues in the CDR3. The CDR3 protein is CASSKVGGSYNEQFF. The CDR3 DNA sequence: TGTGCCAGCAGTAAGGTAGGGGGCTCCTACAATGAGCAGTTCTTC.

The chain recombines TRBV19 with TRBJ1-1; possibly TRBD1 for D (6 bases). V was clipped by 5 bases and J by 8 bases, with 24 bases between them. Germline V gene sequence: CDR1 LNHDA, CDR2 SQIVND (reference sequence). The CDR3 is 16 residues long. In DNA form, the CDR3 reads TGTGCCAGTAGTTGGAGGGGGACTAGAAATACCATCGAAGCTTTCTTT. Its translation: CASSWRGTRNTIEAFF. The full variable domain, with the rest looked up from reference TRBV19 and TRBJ1-1, is DGGITQSPKYLFRKEGQNVTLSCEQNLNHDAMYWYRQDPGQGLRLIYYSQIVNDFQKGDIAEGYSVSREKKESFPLTVTSAQKNPTAFYLCASSWRGTRNTIEAFFGQGTRLTVV.

The sample holds many counts of this clonotype. V usage is TRBV7-9 and J usage is TRBJ1-4, with 8 nucleotides matching TRBD1. The CDR3 totals 16 residues. Germline lookup yields CDR1 SEHNR and CDR2 FQNEAQ (reference sequence). Trimming cost V 4 bases and J 5 bases; bases outside gene matches: 9. The CDR3 loop reads CASSSSDRGGNEKLFF. CDR3 nucleotide sequence: TGTGCCAGCAGCTCAAGCGACAGGGGAGGGAATGAAAAACTGTTTTTT. The full variable domain, its missing parts supplied by reference TRBV7-9 and TRBJ1-4, is DTGVSQNPRHKITKRGQNVTFRCDPISEHNRLYWYRQTLGQGPEFLTYFQNEAQLEKSRLLSDRFSAERPKGSFSTLEIQRTEQGDSAMYLCASSSSDRGGNEKLFFGSGTQLSVL.

This clonotype occurred many times. This rearrangement joins TRBV5-1 to TRBJ2-4; possible D gene TRBD2, 6 bases. Looked up from germline, CDR1 is SGHRS and CDR2 is YFSETQ. The length of the CDR3 is 16 residues. Between the trimmed V and J ends, which lost 0 bases and 6 bases, there was a span of 16 bases. CDR3 coding DNA: TGCGCCAGCAGCTTGGGGGGCGGGACCCAGCGAAACATTCAGTACTTC. It specifies CASSLGGGTQRNIQYF.

Ten or more counts support this clonotype. This chain uses TRBV28 with TRBJ2-1; D is unresolved. V was cut by 6 bases and J by 3 bases, with 6 bases left in between. The CDR3 is 12 amino acids. Germline CDR1 is MDHEN and CDR2 is SYDVKM. The CDR3 DNA sequence: TGTGCCAGCAGAGAAATCTACAATGAGCAGTTCTTC. This codes for CASREIYNEQFF. Based on the CDR3 plus reference TRBV28 and TRBJ2-1, the full variable domain is DVKVTQSSRYLVKRTGEKVFLECVQDMDHENMFWYRQDPGLGLRLIYFSYDVKMKEKGDIPEGYSVSREKKERFSLILESASTNQTSMYLCASREIYNEQFFGPGTRLTVL.

The V and J genes are TRBV19 and TRBJ2-1; TRBD1 agrees at 7 bases. With V trimmed by 9 bases and J by 0 bases, 5 bases remained unmatched. Germline CDR1 reads LNHDA; CDR2 reads SQIVND (reference sequence). This CDR3 spans 14 amino acids. CDR3 loop: CASLGGGSYNEQFF. CDR3 bases: TGTGCCAGCCTAGGGGGCGGCTCCTACAATGAGCAGTTCTTC. Full variable domain (outside the CDR3, taken from reference TRBV19 and TRBJ2-1): DGGITQSPKYLFRKEGQNVTLSCEQNLNHDAMYWYRQDPGQGLRLIYYSQIVNDFQKGDIAEGYSVSREKKESFPLTVTSAQKNPTAFYLCASLGGGSYNEQFFGPGTRLTVL.

As regards this clonotype: Being one base from a much bigger clone, this may be a read error. This likely comes from a read error, as the CDR3 has no conserved phenylalanine or tryptophan at its end. The rearrangement joins TRBV28 to TRBJ2-3; no firm D call. CDR3 length: 14 residues. V lost 6 bases to trimming and J lost 8 bases, with 18 bases between them. Per the germline V gene, CDR1 is MDHEN and CDR2 is SYDVKM. CDR3 DNA: TGTGCCAGCAGCCTCCCCGGCCTGGTGGGTACGCAGTATCTT. Its protein is CASSLPGLVGTQYL.

This clonotype was picked up many times. The J gene is TRBJ2-5, the V gene TRBV12-3 or TRBV12-4, with TRBD2 matching 9 bases. V shed 1 base, J shed 2 bases, and the junction held 5 bases outside the gene matches. The length of the CDR3 is 16 residues. This CDR3 reads CASSLDRRGGQETQYF. CDR3 DNA: TGTGCCAGCAGTTTAGATCGGCGGGGGGGGCAAGAGACCCAGTACTTC.

This clonotype was seen repeatedly, ten times or more. The chain employs TRBV5-1 and TRBJ2-1, with D possibly matching TRBD2 (6 bases). Germline-derived CDR1 and CDR2 are SGHRS and YFSETQ. V lost 3 bases and J 7 bases, leaving 17 bases between the germline ends. CDR3 length: 15 residues. The CDR3 spells CASSWGRGFSNEQFF. DNA of the CDR3: TGCGCCAGCAGCTGGGGCCGGGGGTTTAGTAATGAGCAGTTCTTC.

This clonotype has a count of ten or more. The V call is TRBV7-2, the J call TRBJ2-3; TRBD2 agrees at 9 bases. V gave up 5 bases and J gave up 5 bases; unmatched junction bases: 11. Germline V gives CDR1 SGHTA, CDR2 FQGNSA. The CDR3 has 16 residues. CDR3: CASSRGEAGGRDTQYF. The CDR3 DNA is TGTGCCAGCAGCCGGGGAGAGGCGGGGGGGCGAGATACGCAGTATTTT.

This clonotype was detected a few times. The V gene is TRBV4-3, the J gene TRBJ1-5; D is unresolved. This CDR3 has 15 amino acids. Germline lookup yields CDR1 LGHNA and CDR2 YSLEER. Trimming pared 0 bases from V and 1 base from J, leaving 7 bases between. The CDR3 DNA reads as TGCGCCAGCAGCCAAGATGTTCGGAGCAATCAGCCCCAGCATTTT. It translates to CASSQDVRSNQPQHF.

In this sample, this clonotype turned up many times. This chain joins TRBV7-3 and TRBJ2-6; D unclear. CDR3 size: 16 residues. The V gene lost 0 bases and the J gene lost 0 bases, with 6 bases spanning the gap. Per germline, CDR1 SGHTA and CDR2 FQGTGA. CDR3 sequence (DNA): TGTGCCAGCAGCTTAACGGTGCTCTCTGGGGCCAACGTCCTGACTTTC. Translating it yields CASSLTVLSGANVLTF.

This clonotype was seen many times. The chain links TRBV11-3 to TRBJ2-1; 8 bases line up with TRBD1. The CDR3 runs to 12 residues. The germline V gene has CDR1 SGHNT and CDR2 YENEEA. The V gene end was trimmed by 5 bases and the J gene end by 12 bases; junction bases not matched to a gene: 6. The CDR3, as DNA: TGTGCCAGCAGCCTGAGTGACAGGGGGCAGTTCTTC. Translation gives CASSLSDRGQFF.

This clonotype was observed at least ten times. V is TRBV15 and J is TRBJ1-5, with D unclear. The V end was cut by 1 base, the J end by 3 bases, with 4 bases between. The CDR3 has 13 residues. Per the germline V gene, CDR1 is LNHNV and CDR2 is YYDKDF (reference sequence). The DNA for the CDR3 is TGTGCCACCAGCAGAGTGAACAATCAGCCCCAGCATTTT. This sequence encodes CATSRVNNQPQHF.

This clonotype has a single count. The chain links TRBV7-2 to TRBJ2-5; D possibly uses TRBD1 or TRBD2 (5 bases each). The germline gives CDR1 SGHTA, CDR2 FQGNSA. This CDR3 is 15 amino acids long. Trimming left V 6 bases short and J 2 bases short, with 16 bases between. The CDR3 is CASRPSGTEQETQYF. CDR3 DNA sequence: TGTGCCAGCAGACCCTCCGGGACCGAGCAAGAGACCCAGTACTTC. The variable domain in full, with the rest retrieved from reference TRBV7-2 and TRBJ2-5, is GAGVSQSPSNKVTEKGKDVELRCDPISGHTALYWYRQSLGQGLEFLIYFQGNSAPDKSGLPSDRFSAERTGGSVSTLTIQRTQQEDSAVYLCASRPSGTEQETQYFGPGTRLLVL.

Many counts were recorded for this clonotype. The J gene is TRBJ1-6, the V gene TRBV5-1, with D uncertain. Deletions cut 3 bases from V and 9 bases from J, with 10 bases between. This CDR3 comprises 13 residues. Germline values: CDR1 SGHRS, CDR2 YFSETQ. In nucleotides, the CDR3 is TGCGCCAGCAGCTCCCCAGGACTTTCACCCCTCCACTTT. This sequence encodes CASSSPGLSPLHF.

This clonotype was seen ten or more times. The CDR3 nucleotides read TGTGCCAGCAGCCTTCGACAGGACAGCTCCGGCGAGCAGTACTTC. Translation gives CASSLRQDSSGEQYF. This chain joins TRBV4-2 and TRBJ2-7; D perhaps matches TRBD1 (6 bases). Per the germline V gene, CDR1 is LGHNA and CDR2 is YNFKEQ. The germline V and J ends were trimmed by 4 bases and 6 bases, with 19 bases remaining between them. This CDR3 contains 15 residues.

The chain joins TRBV9 to TRBJ2-1; 7 nucleotides line up with TRBD1. The V gene end was trimmed by 4 bases and the J gene end by 3 bases; junction bases not matched to a gene: 10. CDR3 length: 16 residues. The V gene's germline CDR1 is SGDLS and CDR2 YYNGEE. CDR3 in DNA: TGTGCCAGCAGCCTCTCCGGGACAGTATTCTACAATGAGCAGTTCTTC. Its translation is CASSLSGTVFYNEQFF.

The sample holds many counts of this clonotype. This chain joins TRBV20-1 and TRBJ1-2, with no clear D. The CDR3 length is 14 residues. V lost 6 bases and J lost 4, with 18 bases in between. In germline, CDR1 is DFQATT, CDR2 SNEGSKA (reference sequence). The CDR3 reads CSASDDPFGYGYTF. The CDR3 bases are TGCAGTGCCTCCGACGACCCCTTCGGCTATGGCTACACCTTC.

This clonotype was counted ten times or more. CDR3 sequence (DNA): TGTGCCACCAGTGACCCGGGACAGCTGCAGTCCGGGGAGCTGTTTTTT. This translates into CATSDPGQLQSGELFF. This chain connects TRBV24-1 to TRBJ2-2; 7 bases are shared with TRBD1. Germline lookup yields CDR1 KGHDR and CDR2 SFDVKD. J lost 6 bases, V lost 4 bases, and 10 bases had no gene match. The CDR3 covers 16 residues.